These T cell receptor beta chains were read from a single sample in a study of PD-1 blockade in classical Hodgkin lymphoma. The table came from immunoSEQ multiplex PCR; TCRdb's copy has only in-frame clones and leaves some out. The top ten clones hold roughly 2.8% of a sample with just under 45,000 clones, roughly 72% of them seen once. Source: peripheral blood mononuclear cells (PBMCs), taken before the second cycle of nivolumab. Source of these receptors: a human donor with classical Hodgkin lymphoma. CDR3s include the opening cysteine and the closing phenylalanine or tryptophan. D genes are given only for firm matches. Rows give clone size only sometimes, using once, few, many, or a class for an expanded clone.

TRBV28	TRBJ2-1	TRBD1	NA	CASSPGTGTYNEQFF	TGTGCCAGCAGCCCTGGGACAGGGACCTACAATGAGCAGTTCTTC
TRBV6-6	TRBJ1-1	NA	NA	CASSKRQTEAFF	TGTGCCAGCAGCAAACGACAAACTGAAGCTTTCTTT
TRBV6-5	TRBJ1-1	NA	NA	CASRASPTEAFF	TGTGCCAGCAGAGCCAGCCCCACTGAAGCTTTCTTT
TRBV27	TRBJ2-1	TRBD1	NA	CASSLPDRGKFF	TGTGCCAGCAGTTTACCCGACAGGGGGAAATTCTTC
TRBV7-2	TRBJ2-7	NA	NA	CASRLSRAYEQYF	TGTGCCAGCAGATTATCTAGGGCATACGAGCAGTACTTC
TRBV9	TRBJ2-3	TRBD2	NA	CASSVSGASTDTQYF	TGTGCCAGCAGCGTAAGCGGGGCTAGCACAGATACGCAGTATTTT
TRBV5-1	TRBJ1-3	NA	NA	CASSLAGLLDSGNTIYF	TGCGCCAGCAGCTTGGCGGGACTCCTAGACTCTGGAAACACCATATATTTT
TRBV30	TRBJ2-5	NA	NA	CAWSPGGVQETQYF	TGTGCCTGGAGCCCCGGCGGGGTCCAAGAGACCCAGTACTTC
TRBV2	TRBJ2-7	NA	NA	CASLFSYEQYF	TGTGCCAGCCTCTTCTCCTACGAGCAGTACTTC
TRBV2	TRBJ2-2	NA	NA	CASGGGRVAGELFF	TGTGCCAGCGGCGGCGGCAGGGTGGCGGGGGAGCTGTTTTTT
TRBV7-4	TRBJ1-5	NA	NA	CASSLVPHNVQPQHF	TGTGCCAGCAGCTTAGTCCCCCACAACGTTCAGCCCCAGCATTTT
TRBV28	TRBJ1-2	TRBD1	NA	CASSSQMVGTGGFSDGYTF	TGTGCCAGCAGTTCCCAGATGGTAGGGACAGGGGGATTCTCGGATGGCTACACCTTC
TRBV29-1	TRBJ2-5	TRBD1	few	CSVVGSGDRGTETQYF	TGCAGCGTTGTAGGTTCAGGGGACAGGGGGACCGAGACCCAGTACTTC
TRBV4-1	TRBJ2-7	TRBD1	NA	CASSQAGTEGDEQYF	TGCGCCAGCAGCCAAGCCGGGACAGAAGGGGACGAGCAGTACTTC
TRBV28	TRBJ2-2	NA	NA	CASRSMYDTGELFF	TGTGCCAGCAGAAGTATGTATGACACCGGGGAGCTGTTTTTT
TRBV28	TRBJ2-7	NA	NA	CASSSAYYEQYF	TGTGCCAGCAGTTCCGCCTACTACGAGCAGTACTTC
TRBV6-5	TRBJ1-1	NA	few	CASSPTGYTEAFF	TGTGCCAGCAGTCCTACAGGGTACACTGAAGCTTTCTTT
TRBV7-9	TRBJ2-3	TRBD1	NA	CASSPATGGSDTQYF	TGTGCCAGCAGCCCGGCGACAGGGGGCTCGGATACGCAGTATTTT
TRBV5-8	TRBJ2-7	NA	NA	CASSPIWEAPYEQYF	TGTGCCAGCAGTCCCATTTGGGAGGCCCCCTACGAGCAGTATTTC
TRBV2	TRBJ1-5	NA	NA	CASLQGLGNQPQHF	TGTGCCAGCCTCCAGGGTTTGGGCAATCAGCCCCAGCATTTT
TRBV7-6	TRBJ2-7	NA	few	CASSLGPSYEQYF	TGTGCCAGCAGCTTAGGCCCTTCCTACGAGCAGTACTTC
TRBV6-5	TRBJ1-2	NA	NA	CASSYRDTF	TGTGCCAGCAGTTACAGGGACACCTTC
TRBV30	TRBJ1-2	NA	medium-sized	CAWSRTVGYGYTF	TGTGCCTGGAGTAGGACCGTGGGCTATGGCTACACCTTC
TRBV10-3	TRBJ2-1	NA	few	CAISESQTHEQFF	TGTGCCATCAGTGAGTCACAGACGCATGAGCAGTTCTTC
TRBV29-1	TRBJ2-4	NA	NA	CSVQLAKNIQYF	TGCAGCGTTCAATTAGCCAAAAACATTCAGTACTTC
TRBV5-1	TRBJ2-2	NA	NA	CASSYLAGELFF	TGCGCCAGCAGCTACCTGGCCGGGGAGCTGTTTTTT
TRBV19	TRBJ2-1	TRBD1	NA	CASSMGTGALLHNEQFF	TGTGCCAGTAGTATGGGGACAGGGGCCCTGTTACACAATGAGCAGTTCTTC
TRBV30	TRBJ1-4	NA	NA	CAWSGSNEKLFF	TGTGCCTGGAGTGGGAGTAATGAAAAACTGTTTTTT
TRBV5-5	TRBJ2-2	NA	NA	CASSWYTGELFF	TGTGCCAGCAGCTGGTACACCGGGGAGCTGTTTTTT
TRBV9	TRBJ1-5	NA	NA	CASSVGGIPNQPQHF	TGTGCCAGCAGCGTAGGGGGGATTCCCAATCAGCCCCAGCATTTT
TRBV28	TRBJ2-3	TRBD2	few	CASSLVAGEDPGTQYF	TGTGCCAGCAGTTTAGTGGCGGGGGAGGACCCCGGTACGCAGTATTTT
TRBV2	TRBJ2-7	TRBD1	NA	CASRSGQGSYEQYF	TGTGCCAGCAGGTCGGGACAGGGCTCCTACGAGCAGTACTTC
TRBV9	TRBJ1-2	NA	NA	CASSVVGHYGYTF	TGTGCCAGCAGCGTAGTGGGGCACTATGGCTACACCTTC
TRBV18	TRBJ1-2	NA	NA	CASSPTPPRAGEGGYTF	TGTGCCAGCTCACCTACCCCCCCAAGGGCGGGGGAAGGTGGCTACACCTTC
TRBV6-1	TRBJ2-3	TRBD2	NA	CASSEALAGDYTDTQYF	TGTGCCAGCAGTGAAGCACTAGCGGGGGACTACACAGATACGCAGTATTTT
TRBV19	TRBJ1-5	NA	NA	CASSSDRDQPQHF	TGTGCCAGTAGTTCGGACCGAGACCAGCCCCAGCATTTT
TRBV28	TRBJ1-2	NA	once	CASGPGYYGYTF	TGTGCCAGCGGTCCAGGTTACTATGGCTACACCTTC
TRBV7-2	TRBJ1-5	NA	NA	CASSWNPEPNQPQHF	TGTGCCAGCAGTTGGAACCCGGAACCTAATCAGCCCCAGCATTTT
TRBV6-1	TRBJ2-7	NA	NA	CASSFGSYEQYF	TGTGCCAGCAGTTTTGGGAGCTACGAGCAGTACTTC